The 21 T cell receptor beta chains below were found in one sample sequenced in a study of regulatory T cells in long-lasting Graves disease. CDR3-region Arm-PCR and iRepertoire HTBI primers produced the TCR beta libraries. TCRdb re-derived calls from the multiplex PCR reads in MiXCR, one entry per CDR3 protein. The sample carries fewer than 550,000 distinct CDR3 sequences, approximately 16% recorded once. Indicated time point: newly diagnosed GD, antithyroid drugs for less than 3 months. Following extraction of RNA from PBMCs, that RNA was used to make the TCR library. This same sample was also part of a study on T cells in Graves' hyperthyroidism and ophthalmopathy.

Source: peripheral blood mononuclear cells (PBMCs), taken at new diagnosis, from a patient treated with antithyroid drugs. Receptors were obtained from a woman younger than 30 with Graves disease.

In this sample, this clonotype turned up many times. This chain uses TRBV7-9 with TRBJ2-3, with D perhaps being TRBD1 or TRBD2 (5 bases each). Deletions cut 2 bases from V and 0 bases from J, with 6 bases between. CDR1 is SEHNR and CDR2 is FQNEAQ in the germline V gene (reference sequence). The CDR3 runs 14 residues. The CDR3 spells CASSLWGSTDTQYF. The CDR3 region has the DNA TGTGCCAGCAGCTTATGGGGGAGCACAGATACGCAGTATTTT.

The chain carries TRBV5-1 and TRBJ2-5, with 12 positions matching TRBD1. After removal of 7 bases from V and 5 bases from J, the junction contained 12 bases not matched to a gene. CDR3 size: 16 residues. Per the germline V gene, CDR1 is SGHRS and CDR2 is YFSETQ. The CDR3 sequence: CASGFSRDRGPETQYF. As DNA, the CDR3 is TGCGCCAGCGGATTTAGCCGGGACAGGGGGCCTGAGACCCAGTACTTC.

This clonotype was seen more than once but under ten times. The junction and the germline gene differ at one end; a read error may be behind it. The chain joins TRBV13 to TRBJ1-4; D is undetermined. The CDR3 has 16 amino acids. Looked up from germline, CDR1 is PRHDT and CDR2 is FYEKMQ (reference sequence). This CDR3 reads CASTRIRETRNEKPFF. The CDR3 DNA follows: TGTGCCAGCACCAGGATCCGGGAGACTAGAAATGAAAAACCGTTTTTT.

At least ten counts were recorded for this clonotype. The CDR3 here is CASSETSSKNIQYF. DNA for the CDR3: TGTGCCAGCAGTGAGACTAGCTCCAAAAACATTCAGTACTTC. The rearrangement joins TRBV12-3 or TRBV12-4 to TRBJ2-4; 7 positions agree with TRBD2. Germline trimming cut 5 bases from V and 2 bases from J; bases unmatched to any gene: 3. The length of the CDR3 is 14 residues.

This clonotype was counted at least ten times. The chain uses TRBV7-2 and TRBJ1-3; D perhaps matches TRBD1 (5 bases). Trimming took off 5 bases at V and 0 bases at J, with 11 bases between the two ends. The CDR3 is 15 amino acids. Germline V gene sequence: CDR1 SGHTA, CDR2 FQGNSA. The CDR3 DNA reads TGTGCCAGCAGCCTCCGGGGCGGCTCTGGAAACACCATATATTTT. Amino acid sequence: CASSLRGGSGNTIYF.

This clonotype was counted many times. CDR3 coding DNA: TGCGCCAGCAGCTTGGGCAGGGGGCTTTCCTACGAGCAGTACTTC. This sequence encodes CASSLGRGLSYEQYF. This chain joins TRBV5-1 and TRBJ2-7; 8 bases line up with TRBD1. This CDR3 region has 15 residues. From germline, CDR1 is SGHRS and CDR2 YFSETQ. V was clipped by 0 bases and J by 1 base; unmatched bases: 3.

This clonotype was recorded a few times. The chain joins TRBV6-1 to TRBJ1-5, with D unresolved. Germline-derived CDR1 and CDR2 are MNHNS and SASEGT. The V and J ends lost 7 bases and 3 bases respectively, with 19 bases between them. The CDR3 loop spans 16 amino acids. This chain's CDR3 is CASTFGQVSSNQPQHF. The CDR3 nucleotides are TGTGCCAGCACCTTTGGGCAGGTTTCTTCCAATCAGCCCCAGCATTTT.

The V and J genes are TRBV12-3 or TRBV12-4 and TRBJ2-1; 9 nucleotides line up with TRBD2. The CDR3 has 15 amino acids. Trimming at V came to 3 bases and at J to 2 bases, leaving 2 bases not matched to a gene. This chain's CDR3 is CASSFSGRPYNEQFF. The CDR3 nucleotides read TGTGCCAGCAGTTTCAGCGGGAGGCCCTACAATGAGCAGTTCTTC.

This clonotype was picked up many times. The V and J genes are TRBV27 and TRBJ1-5, with D perhaps TRBD1 (5 bases). This CDR3 comprises 15 residues. The germline gives CDR1 MNHEY, CDR2 SMNVEV (reference sequence). The germline V and J ends were trimmed by 2 bases and 0 bases, with 8 bases remaining between them. The CDR3 protein is CASSLGASSNQPQHF. The CDR3 DNA is TGTGCCAGCAGTTTAGGGGCAAGTAGCAATCAGCCCCAGCATTTT.

This clonotype showed up many times. The chain joins TRBV6-1 to TRBJ2-7, with D hard to call. The CDR3 contains 14 residues. Germline V CDR1 and CDR2: MNHNS, SASEGT. V was shortened by 6 bases and J by 0 bases, with 12 bases between the two germline ends. CDR3 region: CASSSIRHSYEQYF. The CDR3 region has the DNA TGTGCCAGCAGCTCAATAAGGCACTCCTACGAGCAGTACTTC.

In this sample, this clonotype turned up a few times. The chain uses TRBV11-3 and TRBJ2-1; TRBD1 is a possible D gene (5 bases). Germline V gives CDR1 SGHNT, CDR2 YENEEA. Deletions cut 0 bases from V and 5 bases from J, with 14 bases between. The CDR3 spans 16 residues. The CDR3 DNA reads as TGTGCCAGCAGCTTAGAGGTGGGGCCCGCTAACAATGAGCAGTTCTTC. Translated, it gives CASSLEVGPANNEQFF.

This clonotype was observed at least ten times. J is TRBJ2-7 and V is TRBV5-1; TRBD2 agrees at 13 bases. This CDR3 is built from 18 residues. Germline V gene sequence: CDR1 SGHRS, CDR2 YFSETQ. J lost 3 bases, V lost 4 bases, and 13 bases had no gene match. CDR3 region: CASSGGLAGARKDYEQYF. The CDR3 DNA reads as TGCGCCAGCAGCGGAGGACTAGCGGGAGCACGAAAAGACTACGAGCAGTACTTC.

This clonotype was recorded many times. The DNA for the CDR3 is TGCGCCAGCAGGACCGCAGGGGAATCCTATGGCTACACCTTC. This encodes CASRTAGESYGYTF. The rearrangement joins TRBV10-2 to TRBJ1-2; tentatively, D is TRBD1 (6 bases). This CDR3 has 14 residues. Trimming took 6 bases from V and 4 from J, leaving 15 bases between them. Germline loops: CDR1 WSHSY, CDR2 SAAADI.

This sequence joins TRBV5-1 and TRBJ2-7; the match to TRBD1 covers 10 bases. The germline CDR1 and CDR2 sequences are SGHRS and YFSETQ. Losses at the gene ends were 1 base for V and 4 bases for J; bases not matched to a gene: 2. The CDR3 has 14 residues. The CDR3 coding sequence is TGCGCCAGCAGCTTGTTGGACAGGGGGTACGAGCAGTACTTC. Translation: CASSLLDRGYEQYF.

At least ten counts were recorded for this clonotype. The chain employs TRBV27 and TRBJ2-7; 10 bases fit TRBD2. Losses at the gene ends were 6 bases for V and 2 bases for J; bases not matched to a gene: 7. Germline lookup yields CDR1 MNHEY and CDR2 SMNVEV (reference sequence). CDR3 length: 15 residues. CDR3: CASSSRLAGAYEQYF. The CDR3 nucleotides are TGTGCCAGCAGCTCCCGGCTAGCGGGAGCCTACGAGCAGTACTTC.

This clonotype was counted at least ten times. V and J are TRBV7-9 and TRBJ2-1; the match to TRBD2 covers 13 bases. This CDR3 region has 16 residues. The V gene's germline CDR1 is SEHNR and CDR2 FQNEAQ (reference sequence). V was pared by 4 bases and J by 6 bases, with 6 bases of the junction left unmatched. CDR3 sequence (DNA): TGTGCCAGCAGCTCCCTACTAGCGGGAGGGTCCAATGAGCAGTTCTTC. Translated: CASSSLLAGGSNEQFF.

In its sample, this clonotype was seen a few times. This chain joins TRBV3-1 and TRBJ2-7; D is uncertain. CDR1 and CDR2 (germline): LGHDT, YNNKEL (reference sequence). This CDR3 region has 14 residues. V lost 1 base, J lost 9 bases, and 16 bases lay in between. The CDR3 is CASSQGTTARGQYF. In DNA form, the CDR3 reads TGTGCCAGCAGCCAAGGAACGACTGCGAGAGGGCAGTACTTC.

This clonotype showed up many times. This chain uses TRBV6-1 with TRBJ1-5, with 8 bases aligning to TRBD1. The J segment lost 3 bases and the V segment lost 6 bases, leaving 10 bases of the junction unmatched. CDR1 and CDR2 (germline): MNHNS, SASEGT. The CDR3 loop spans 16 amino acids. In DNA, the CDR3 is TGTGCCAGCAGAACTCGGACAGGGCCCTACAATCAGCCCCAGCATTTT. Translated, it gives CASRTRTGPYNQPQHF.

This clonotype came up a few times. The chain has TRBV5-7 and TRBJ1-1, with a weak D call TRBD1 (6 bases). TRBV5-7 is labeled an ORF, and its function is uncertain. The ends were cut back, 3 bases at V and 7 bases at J, with 7 bases in the middle. There are 11 residues in the CDR3. CDR3 residues: CASSCRGEAFF. The CDR3 DNA is TGTGCCAGCAGCTGCAGGGGTGAAGCTTTCTTT.

The DNA of the CDR3 is TGTGCCAGCAGCTTAGCGCTGGGGGGCGGGTACGGCGAGCAGTACTTC. Its translation: CASSLALGGGYGEQYF. This chain connects TRBV7-9 to TRBJ2-7; TRBD1 or TRBD2 may be the D gene (6 bases each). The V and J ends lost 0 bases and 6 bases respectively, with 18 bases between them. The germline gives CDR1 SEHNR, CDR2 FQNEAQ (reference sequence). The CDR3 is 16 amino acids.

This clonotype came up many times. The chain recombines TRBV6-1 with TRBJ2-5, with TRBD2 identical over 13 bases. The germline V gene has CDR1 MNHNS and CDR2 SASEGT. The CDR3 runs 19 residues. Trimming at V came to 1 base and at J to 4 bases, leaving 12 bases not matched to a gene. The DNA of the CDR3 is TGTGCCAGCAGTGAAGGAGGAAGACTAGCGGGAGGACTGGTAGAGACCCAGTACTTC. Protein product: CASSEGGRLAGGLVETQYF.